These 13 T cell receptor beta chains originate from one sample sequenced in a study of tumor and adjacent non-tumor tissue in lung cancer. RNA was extracted from bulk tissue without any cell sorting. More than 3 cm separated this lung sample from the edge of the tumor. Three rounds of nested PCR, following a modified ARM-PCR protocol, produced the TCRbeta library. TCRdb used MiXCR to reprocess the multiplex PCR reads, holding one entry per CDR3 protein. The sample consists of about 110,000 distinct CDR3 sequences, over 55% of them appearing once. Sequencing was performed on distant non-tumor lung tissue. Receptors were obtained from a man aged 55 to 70 with non-small cell lung cancer.

This clonotype came up a few times. Since no conserved phenylalanine or tryptophan closes the CDR3, a read error is the likely cause. J is TRBJ2-5 and V is TRBV11-2; the D gene is possibly TRBD2 (5 bases). The CDR3 is made up of 12 amino acids. Per the germline V gene, CDR1 is SGHAT and CDR2 is FQNNGV. The chain's CDR3 is CASSASQVTQYL. CDR3 DNA: TGTGCCAGTAGCGCATCCCAAGTGACCCAGTACTTA.

This clonotype was counted a single time. As the CDR3 is not closed by the conserved phenylalanine or tryptophan, this likely results from a read error. The DNA is left out, because the CDR3 cannot be placed on it with certainty; the CDR3 is given as TCRdb lists it. The chain uses TRBV6-2 or TRBV6-3 and TRBJ2-7. The CDR3 region is 12 residues in length, termini included. CDR1 is MNHEY, CDR2 SVGEGT, per germline. The CDR3 is CASRQSSYEHYS.

Note on this clonotype: At one end the junction does not follow the germline gene, possibly because of a read error. The chain links TRBV4-3 to TRBJ1-5, with a weak D call TRBD1 (5 bases). The CDR3 covers 16 residues. In germline, CDR1 is LGHNA, CDR2 YSLEER. CDR3 DNA sequence: TGCGCTAGCAGCCAAGAATGGGGGGTGTGGGTGAAGCCCCAGCATTTT. Protein sequence: CASSQEWGVWVKPQHF.

This clonotype was seen ten or more times. The chain couples TRBV6-1 to TRBJ2-6, with a tentative D call TRBD1 (6 bases). The length of the CDR3 is 16 residues. CDR1 is MNHNS, CDR2 SASEGT, per germline. With 6 bases removed from V and 0 bases from J, the gap between germline ends came to 12 bases. The CDR3 nucleotides are TGTGCCAGCAGCCGACAGGCCACCTCTGGGGCCAACGTCCTGACTTTC. It codes for CASSRQATSGANVLTF.

This clonotype was seen once. This chain joins TRBV5-1 and TRBJ1-2; 8 nucleotides agree with TRBD1. The CDR3 runs to 14 residues. CDR1 is SGHRS and CDR2 is YFSETQ in the germline V gene. After removal of 4 bases from V and 8 bases from J, the junction contained 10 bases not matched to a gene. Written as DNA, the CDR3 is TGCGCCAGCAGCCGAGCCGGACAGGGACAGGGCTACACCTTC. Its translation: CASSRAGQGQGYTF. Full variable domain (remainder filled in from reference TRBV5-1 and TRBJ1-2): KAGVTQTPRYLIKTRGQQVTLSCSPISGHRSVSWYQQTPGQGLQFLFEYFSETQRNKGNFPGRFSGRQFSNSRSEMNVSTLELGDSALYLCASSRAGQGQGYTFGSGTRLTVV.

This clonotype came up many times. CDR3 residues: CASGSGGTYSNQPQHF. DNA for the CDR3: TGTGCTAGTGGTTCGGGGGGGACGTATAGCAATCAGCCCCAGCATTTT. The chain joins TRBV12-5 to TRBJ1-5, with D tentatively TRBD1 (5 bases). Germline V CDR1 and CDR2: LGHNT, FRNRAP. The CDR3 is made up of 16 amino acids. Trimming took 4 bases from V and 0 from J, leaving 13 bases between them.

As concerns this clonotype: Just one base apart from a much larger clone, this may be a read error. This chain links TRBV5-1 with TRBJ1-1, with a tentative D call TRBD1 (5 bases). Germline CDR1 reads SGHRS; CDR2 reads YFSETQ. V lost 4 bases to trimming and J lost 7 bases, with 17 bases between them. The CDR3 spans 14 residues. CDR3 nucleotide sequence: TGCGCCAGCAGCGCGGACGGGGGTGGTGTTGAAGCTTTCTTT. Translating gives CASSADGGGVEAFF.

As to this clonotype: The conserved phenylalanine or tryptophan is not found at the CDR3 terminus, so this likely reflects a read error. The V and J genes are TRBV29-1 and TRBJ1-2; possibly TRBD1 for D (6 bases). Trimming removed 3 bases at V and 4 bases at J, with 12 bases between. This CDR3 comprises 13 residues. From germline, CDR1 is SQVTM and CDR2 ANQGSEA. As DNA, the CDR3 is TGCAGCGTTGATCTGGGGGCGGCCTATGGCTACACCCTC. Its protein product is CSVDLGAAYGYTL.

This clonotype was recorded many times. The CDR3 spells CSVRANTGELFF. The DNA for the CDR3 is TGCAGCGTCAGGGCCAACACCGGGGAGCTGTTTTTT. V usage is TRBV29-1 and J usage is TRBJ2-2, with TRBD1 as a possible D gene (5 bases). Per the germline V gene, CDR1 is SQVTM and CDR2 is ANQGSEA. The CDR3 covers 12 residues. Trimming removed 6 bases from V and 2 bases from J, with 7 bases in between.

This clonotype showed up just once. A much larger clone lies one base from this, so it may be a read error. V is TRBV6-6 and J is TRBJ1-4; D remains unclear. CDR1 is MNHNY, CDR2 SVGAGI, per germline (reference sequence). V was cut by 2 bases and J by 0 bases, with 16 bases left in between. The CDR3 contains 18 residues. The CDR3 region has the DNA TGTGCCAGCAGTTACACTCTTAGCATGCTGGCAACTAATGAAAAACTGTTTTTT. Protein sequence: CASSYTLSMLATNEKLFF.

On this clonotype: One end of the junction does not line up with germline, which may come from a read error. The chain combines TRBV6-2 or TRBV6-3 with TRBJ1-5; D uncertain. Per germline, CDR1 MNHEY and CDR2 SVGEGT. This CDR3 contains 13 residues. This chain's CDR3 is CASRDDSNQPQHF. The CDR3 DNA reads as TGTGCCAGCAGAGACGATAGCAATCAGCCCCAACATTTT.

About this clonotype: One end of the junction varies from germline; a read error may be responsible. The CDR3 sequence is CASSFGGTGSHGSTIYF. CDR3 DNA: TGTGCTAGCAGTTTCGGAGGGACAGGGAGTCATGGAAGCACCATATATTTT. The chain carries TRBV6-5 and TRBJ1-3, with 9 bases that match TRBD1. Germline loops: CDR1 MNHEY, CDR2 SVGAGI. The CDR3 has 17 amino acids.

As regards this clonotype: One end of the junction fails to match germline, which may point to a read error. The V call is TRBV5-4, the J call TRBJ2-5; D possibly uses TRBD1 or TRBD2 (5 bases each). CDR3 size: 16 residues. Germline assignment: CDR1 SGHNT and CDR2 YYREEE (reference sequence). The DNA for the CDR3 is TGTGCCAGCAGCAGAGATAACGGGGCCAACCAAGAGACCCAACACTTC. Protein product: CASSRDNGANQETQHF. The full variable domain, rest sourced from reference TRBV5-4 and TRBJ2-5, is ETGVTQSPTHLIKTRGQQVTLRCSSQSGHNTVSWYQQALGQGPQFIFQYYREEENGRGNFPPRFSGLQFPNYSSELNVNALELDDSALYLCASSRDNGANQETQHFGPGTRLLVL.